This T cell receptor (beta chain) derives from a study of response to subunit inactivated influenza vaccine. Study results and caveats: The authors suggested that every seasonal influenza vaccination recruits few new T cells.

Trimming removed 3 bases at V and 2 bases at J, with 11 bases between. CDR1 is SNHLY, CDR2 FYNNEI, per germline. This CDR3 has 15 residues. This clonotype was counted at least ten times. Antigen unknown. TCRdb recomputed calls from the RT-PCR reads with MiXCR, one row per CDR3 protein. The sample holds around 520,000 distinct CDR3 sequences, 12% seen once. This receptor was taken from a man in his forties or fifties who received an inactivated influenza vaccine. The input for sequencing was PBMCs from blood, taken on the day of vaccination. This rearrangement joins TRBV2 to TRBJ2-1, with D perhaps matching TRBD2 (5 bases). The CDR3 region is CASSDSSTPYNEQFF. The CDR3 DNA reads as TGTGCCAGCAGTGACTCTAGCACCCCCTACAATGAGCAGTTCTTC.